The entry below describes one T cell receptor (beta chain). CDR1 SGHRS and CDR2 YFSETQ come from the germline V gene. This CDR3 region has 15 residues. The junction had 4 bases not matched to a gene; V was cut back by 1 base and J by 1 base. Original analysis: Counts of nucleated cells, estimated from reference gene primer amplification, were obtained. Libraries were prepared by immunoSEQ multiplex PCR; TCRdb keeps only in-frame clonotypes and omits some of them. Clone size and V and J calls were adopted from that table, with D and trimming inferred from the DNA. The sample yields approximately 270,000 clones, 70% to 90% seen once. These data belong to a study of blood T cell repertoires in COVID-19. Study in general: The study drew acute and convalescent COVID-19 samples from the United States, Italy and Spain. T cells, B-cell-depleted T cells, or PBMCs provided the cDNA or gDNA that served as material.

The specimen sequenced was peripheral blood. The receptor comes from a man older than 75 with acute or convalescent COVID-19. The rearrangement uses TRBV5-1 and TRBJ1-1, with TRBD1 matching 7 bases. The CDR3 nucleotides are TGCGCCAGCAGCTTGCGACAGGGAACGAACACTGAAGCTTTCTTT. Translating it yields CASSLRQGTNTEAFF.